This TCR beta chain was captured in a study of T cell responses to AZD1222 COVID-19 vaccine. Broader study findings: Recipients of AZD1222 seropositive at baseline numbered only six or seven. Vaccine-related CD4 TCRs covered spike, predominating at 160-218 and 743-854. All repertoire sampling was performed exclusively after the peak T cell response.

TCRdb's copy holds only in-frame clones and misses some; the assay was immunoSEQ multiplex PCR. The sample includes roughly 100,000 clones, less than 90% of them seen just once. A remark on this clone: The target antigen is unknown.

This TCR derives from an adult in good health. Source: peripheral blood, taken on day 0 of AZD1222 vaccination.

The CDR3 bases are TGTGCCAGCAGGGAGGACAGGGAACGCGGCTACACCTTC. Translation: CASREDRERGYTF. The V gene is TRBV2, the J gene TRBJ1-2; 8 bases map to TRBD1. The J segment lost 8 bases and the V segment lost 6 bases, leaving 8 bases of the junction unmatched. The CDR3 length is 13 residues. Germline assignment: CDR1 SNHLY and CDR2 FYNNEI.